What follows are 7 T cell receptor beta chains derived from one specimen sequenced in a study of T cells in Graves' hyperthyroidism and ophthalmopathy. RNA transcripts were the template for amplifying TCR beta CDR3 regions. First-round RT-PCR of the TCR CDR3 relied on the HTBI primer set. TCRdb re-called the multiplex PCR reads with MiXCR, one entry per CDR3 protein. This table holds around 350,000 distinct CDR3 sequences, approximately 19% found once. The specimen sequenced was blood. These receptors all come from a woman in her late teens or twenties with Graves' hyperthyroidism.

This sequence joins TRBV29-1 and TRBJ1-2, with a possible D match to TRBD1 (6 bases). There are 18 residues in the CDR3. Per germline, CDR1 SQVTM and CDR2 ANQGSEA. V shed 0 bases and J shed 3 bases, with 23 bases lying between them. The CDR3, as DNA: TGCAGCGTTGAAGACACTTATTGGACAGACCAACTTGACTATGGCTACACCTTC. Translated, it gives CSVEDTYWTDQLDYGYTF.

This sequence joins TRBV6-1 and TRBJ2-7; D is undetermined. The V gene's germline CDR1 is MNHNS and CDR2 SASEGT. The CDR3 has 13 residues. The V end lost 3 bases, the J end lost 1 base, and 7 bases lay between the germline ends. The CDR3 DNA is TGTGCCAGCAGTGAGGCAGTTTCCTACGAGCAGTACTTC. Translated, it gives CASSEAVSYEQYF.

This clonotype has at least ten counts. The chain combines TRBV12-3 or TRBV12-4 with TRBJ1-6; D uncertain. The length of the CDR3 is 15 residues. The V end lost 5 bases, the J end lost 7 bases, and 15 bases lay between the germline ends. The CDR3 reads CASSAHLALNSPLHF. In DNA, the CDR3 is TGTGCCAGCAGTGCCCACCTGGCACTCAATTCACCCCTCCACTTT.

This clonotype appeared a single time. The gene calls are TRBV28 and TRBJ2-5, with D perhaps TRBD1 (6 bases). CDR1 MDHEN and CDR2 SYDVKM come from the germline V gene. V was clipped by 2 bases and J by 4 bases, with 11 bases between them. This CDR3 region has 14 residues. Here the CDR3 reads CASSLLRRGETQYF. CDR3 coding DNA: TGTGCCAGCAGTTTACTACGCAGGGGAGAGACCCAGTACTTC.

Notes on this clonotype: This may arise from a read error, as a much more abundant clone is one base away. The chain has TRBV10-2 and TRBJ1-1, with TRBD1 as a possible D gene (5 bases). The germline V gene encodes CDR1 WSHSY and CDR2 SAAADI. The CDR3 length is 13 residues. CDR3 sequence: CASGTTVGTEACF. CDR3 DNA sequence: TGCGCCAGCGGGACCACCGTGGGGACTGAAGCTTGCTTT.

This clonotype has ten or more counts. This chain uses TRBV5-1 with TRBJ2-5; 8 nucleotides agree with TRBD1. Germline V gene lookup returns CDR1 SGHRS and CDR2 YFSETQ. The trim removed 4 bases at V and 4 bases at J, leaving 9 bases unmatched. The CDR3 covers 15 residues. The CDR3 region is CASSQGQGPVETQYF. CDR3 coding DNA: TGCGCCAGCAGCCAAGGACAGGGCCCAGTAGAGACCCAGTACTTC.

This clonotype was detected a few times. A much larger clonotype is one base distant, so this may be a read error. The chain is built from TRBV7-9 and TRBJ1-2; D not resolved. The CDR3 length is 14 residues. Germline V lookup: CDR1 SEHNR, CDR2 FQNEAQ (reference sequence). CDR3 loop: CAISYPYGAYGYTF. For the CDR3, the DNA is TGTGCCATCAGCTACCCATACGGAGCCTATGGCTACACCTTC. Full variable domain (missing parts from reference TRBV7-9 and TRBJ1-2): DTGVSQNPRHKITKRGQNVTFRCDPISEHNRLYWYRQTLGQGPEFLTYFQNEAQLEKSRLLSDRFSAERPKGSFSTLEIQRTEQGDSAMYLCAISYPYGAYGYTFGSGTRLTVV.